This TCR beta chain is drawn from a study of T cell responses to AZD1222 COVID-19 vaccine. This CDR3 has 13 amino acids. With V trimmed by 7 bases and J by 9 bases, 7 bases remained unmatched. Per the germline V gene, CDR1 is MNHNS and CDR2 is SASEGT. TCRdb's table, derived via immunoSEQ multiplex PCR, lists solely in-frame clones and lacks some. The sample consists of 110,000 to 150,000 clones, over 75% of them appearing once. Of note for this clone: The antigen is unknown.

Notes on the study in general: The peak T cell response came first, and repertoires were sampled only after it. The donor cohort was predominantly white British with a female majority, and clonal diversity may have been underestimated. Baseline seropositivity characterized only six or seven AZD1222 recipients.

The chain joins TRBV6-1 to TRBJ2-1; 9 bases fit TRBD2. This specimen consisted of peripheral blood, obtained on day 0 of AZD1222 vaccination. This receptor was identified in an adult in good health. The CDR3 coding sequence is TGTGCCAGCACGGCGGGGGGGCAAGGTGAGCAGTTCTTC. Translating it yields CASTAGGQGEQFF.